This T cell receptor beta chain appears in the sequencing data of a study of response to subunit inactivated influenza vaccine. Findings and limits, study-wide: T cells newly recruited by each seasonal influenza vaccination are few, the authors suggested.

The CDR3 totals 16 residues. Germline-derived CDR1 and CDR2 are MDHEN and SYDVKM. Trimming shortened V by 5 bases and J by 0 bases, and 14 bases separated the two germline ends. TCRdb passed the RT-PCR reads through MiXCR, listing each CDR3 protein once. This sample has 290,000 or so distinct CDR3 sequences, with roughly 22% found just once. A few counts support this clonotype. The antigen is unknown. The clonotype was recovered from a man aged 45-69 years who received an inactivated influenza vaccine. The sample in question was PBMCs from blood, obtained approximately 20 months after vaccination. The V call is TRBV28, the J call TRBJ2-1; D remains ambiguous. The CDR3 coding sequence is TGTGCCAGCAGTGGTGGTGACACTAACTCCTACAATGAGCAGTTCTTC. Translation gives CASSGGDTNSYNEQFF.